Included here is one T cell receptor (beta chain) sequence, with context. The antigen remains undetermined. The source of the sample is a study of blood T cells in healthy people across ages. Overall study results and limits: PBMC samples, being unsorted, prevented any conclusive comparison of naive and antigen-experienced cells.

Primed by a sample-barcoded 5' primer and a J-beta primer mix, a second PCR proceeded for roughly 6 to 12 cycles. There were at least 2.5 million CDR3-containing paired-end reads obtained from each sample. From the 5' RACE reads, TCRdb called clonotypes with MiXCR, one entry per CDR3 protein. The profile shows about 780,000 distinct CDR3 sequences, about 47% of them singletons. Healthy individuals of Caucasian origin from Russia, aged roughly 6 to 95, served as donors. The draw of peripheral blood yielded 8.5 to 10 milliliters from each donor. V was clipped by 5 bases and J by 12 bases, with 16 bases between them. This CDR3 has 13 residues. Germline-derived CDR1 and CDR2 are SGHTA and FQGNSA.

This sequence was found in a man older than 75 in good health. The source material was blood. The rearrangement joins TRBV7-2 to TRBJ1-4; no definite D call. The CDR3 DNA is TGTGCCAGCAGCGCAGGACGTCAGCGTGAACTGTTTTTT. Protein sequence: CASSAGRQRELFF. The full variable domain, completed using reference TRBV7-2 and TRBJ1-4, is GAGVSQSPSNKVTEKGKDVELRCDPISGHTALYWYRQSLGQGLEFLIYFQGNSAPDKSGLPSDRFSAERTGGSVSTLTIQRTQQEDSAVYLCASSAGRQRELFFGSGTQLSVL.